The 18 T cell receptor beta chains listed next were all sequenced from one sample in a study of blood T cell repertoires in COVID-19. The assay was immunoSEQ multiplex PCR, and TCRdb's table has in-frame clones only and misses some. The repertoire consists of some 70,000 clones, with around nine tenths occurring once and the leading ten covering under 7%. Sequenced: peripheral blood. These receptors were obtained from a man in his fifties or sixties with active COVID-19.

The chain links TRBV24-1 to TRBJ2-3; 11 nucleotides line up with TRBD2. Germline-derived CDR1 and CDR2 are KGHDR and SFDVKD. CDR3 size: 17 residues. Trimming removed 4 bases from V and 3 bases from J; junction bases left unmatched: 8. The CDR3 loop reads CATSDPTSGVATDTQYF. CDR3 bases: TGTGCCACCAGTGACCCGACTAGCGGGGTAGCAACAGATACGCAGTATTTT.

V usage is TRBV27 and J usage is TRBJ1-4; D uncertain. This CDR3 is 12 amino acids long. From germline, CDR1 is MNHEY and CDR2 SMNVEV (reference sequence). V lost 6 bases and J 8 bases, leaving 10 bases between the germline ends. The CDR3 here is CASSPGEEKLFF. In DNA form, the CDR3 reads TGTGCCAGCAGCCCCGGGGAAGAAAAACTGTTTTTT.

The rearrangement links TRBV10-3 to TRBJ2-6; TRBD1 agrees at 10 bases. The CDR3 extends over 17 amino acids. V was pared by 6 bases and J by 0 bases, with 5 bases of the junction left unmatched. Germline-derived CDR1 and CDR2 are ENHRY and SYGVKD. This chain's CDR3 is CAIRGQGSHSGANVLTF. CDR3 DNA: TGTGCCATCAGGGGACAGGGGTCCCACTCTGGGGCCAACGTCCTGACTTTC.

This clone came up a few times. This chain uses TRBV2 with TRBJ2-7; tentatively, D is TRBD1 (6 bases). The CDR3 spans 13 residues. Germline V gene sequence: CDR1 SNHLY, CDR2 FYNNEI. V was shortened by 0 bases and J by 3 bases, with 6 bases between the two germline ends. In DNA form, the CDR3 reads TGTGCCAGCAGTGAAGCACAGGGCTACGAGCAGTACTTC. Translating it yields CASSEAQGYEQYF.

CDR3 sequence (DNA): TGTGCCAGCAGTTACTCCGGGGGGGGTACCACCGGGGAGCTGTTTTTT. The encoded protein is CASSYSGGGTTGELFF. V usage is TRBV6-6 and J usage is TRBJ2-2, with TRBD2 matching over 8 bases. J lost 4 bases, V lost 0 bases, and 4 bases had no gene match. The CDR3 sequence is 16 residues long. Germline V gene sequence: CDR1 MNHNY, CDR2 SVGAGI (reference sequence).

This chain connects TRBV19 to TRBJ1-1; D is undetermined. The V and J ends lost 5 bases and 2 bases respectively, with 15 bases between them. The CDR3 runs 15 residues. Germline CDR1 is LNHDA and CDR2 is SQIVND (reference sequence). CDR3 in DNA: TGTGCCAGTAGTTCAGGACGGGAGACAAACACTGAAGCTTTCTTT. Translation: CASSSGRETNTEAFF. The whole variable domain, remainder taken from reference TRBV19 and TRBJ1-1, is DGGITQSPKYLFRKEGQNVTLSCEQNLNHDAMYWYRQDPGQGLRLIYYSQIVNDFQKGDIAEGYSVSREKKESFPLTVTSAQKNPTAFYLCASSSGRETNTEAFFGQGTRLTVV.

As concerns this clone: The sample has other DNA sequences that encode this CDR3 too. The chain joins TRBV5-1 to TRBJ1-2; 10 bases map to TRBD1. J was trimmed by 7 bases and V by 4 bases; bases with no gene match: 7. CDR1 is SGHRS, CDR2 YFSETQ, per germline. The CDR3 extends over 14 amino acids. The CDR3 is CASSEGQGNGGYTF. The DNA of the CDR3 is TGCGCCAGCAGCGAGGGACAGGGGAACGGTGGCTACACCTTC.

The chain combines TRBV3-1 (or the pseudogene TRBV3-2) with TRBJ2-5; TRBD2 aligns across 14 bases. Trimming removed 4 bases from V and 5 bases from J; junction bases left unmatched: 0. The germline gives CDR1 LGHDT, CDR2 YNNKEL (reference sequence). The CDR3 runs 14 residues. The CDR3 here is CASSRTSGGETQYF. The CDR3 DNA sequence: TGTGCCAGCAGCCGGACTAGCGGGGGGGAGACCCAGTACTTC.

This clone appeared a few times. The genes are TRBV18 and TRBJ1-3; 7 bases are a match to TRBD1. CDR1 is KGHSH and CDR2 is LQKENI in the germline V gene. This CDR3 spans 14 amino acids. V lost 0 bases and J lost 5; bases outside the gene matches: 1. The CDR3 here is CASSPPTGRNTIYF. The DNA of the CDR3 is TGTGCCAGCTCACCACCGACAGGGAGAAACACCATATATTTT.

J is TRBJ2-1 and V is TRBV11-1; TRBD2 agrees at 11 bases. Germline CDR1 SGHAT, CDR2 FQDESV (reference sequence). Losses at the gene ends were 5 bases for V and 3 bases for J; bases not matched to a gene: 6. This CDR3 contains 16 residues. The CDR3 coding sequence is TGTGCCAGCAGCCCCCCGGGACTAGCGGTCTACAATGAGCAGTTCTTC. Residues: CASSPPGLAVYNEQFF. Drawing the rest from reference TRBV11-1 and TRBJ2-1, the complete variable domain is EAEVAQSPRYKITEKSQAVAFWCDPISGHATLYWYRQILGQGPELLVQFQDESVVDDSQLPKDRFSAERLKGVDSTLKIQPAELGDSAMYLCASSPPGLAVYNEQFFGPGTRLTVL.

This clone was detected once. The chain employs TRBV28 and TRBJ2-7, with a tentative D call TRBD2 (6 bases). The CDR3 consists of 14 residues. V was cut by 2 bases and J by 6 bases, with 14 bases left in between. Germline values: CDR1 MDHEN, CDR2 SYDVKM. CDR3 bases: TGTGCCAGCAGTTTACCCCTGGACGGGGGCGAGCAGTACTTC. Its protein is CASSLPLDGGEQYF.

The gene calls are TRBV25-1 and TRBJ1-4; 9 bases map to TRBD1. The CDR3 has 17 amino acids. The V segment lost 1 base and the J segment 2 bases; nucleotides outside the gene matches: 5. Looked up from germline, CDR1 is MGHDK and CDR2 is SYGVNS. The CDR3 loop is CASSELVQGATNEKLFF. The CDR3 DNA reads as TGTGCCAGCAGTGAATTGGTACAGGGGGCTACTAATGAAAAACTGTTTTTT. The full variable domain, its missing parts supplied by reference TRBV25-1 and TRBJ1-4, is EADIYQTPRYLVIGTGKKITLECSQTMGHDKMYWYQQDPGMELHLIHYSYGVNSTEKGDLSSESTVSRIRTEHFPLTLESARPSHTSQYLCASSELVQGATNEKLFFGSGTQLSVL.

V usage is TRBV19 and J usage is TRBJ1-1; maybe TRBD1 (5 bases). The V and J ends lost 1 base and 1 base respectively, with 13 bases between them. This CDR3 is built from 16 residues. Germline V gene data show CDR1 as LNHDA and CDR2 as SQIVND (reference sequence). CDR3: CASSIGGYSGNTEAFF. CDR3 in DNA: TGTGCCAGTAGTATAGGGGGCTACTCCGGGAACACTGAAGCTTTCTTT.

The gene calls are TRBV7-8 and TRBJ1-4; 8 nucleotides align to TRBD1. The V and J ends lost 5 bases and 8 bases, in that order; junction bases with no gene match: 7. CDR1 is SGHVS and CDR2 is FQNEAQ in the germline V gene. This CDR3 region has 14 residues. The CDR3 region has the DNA TGTGCCAGCAGCCAAGACAGGGGACGAGAAAAACTGTTTTTT. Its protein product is CASSQDRGREKLFF. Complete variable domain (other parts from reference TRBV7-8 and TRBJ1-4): GAGVSQSPRYKVAKRGQDVALRCDPISGHVSLFWYQQALGQGPEFLTYFQNEAQLDKSGLPSDRFFAERPEGSVSTLKIQRTQQEDSAVYLCASSQDRGREKLFFGSGTQLSVL.

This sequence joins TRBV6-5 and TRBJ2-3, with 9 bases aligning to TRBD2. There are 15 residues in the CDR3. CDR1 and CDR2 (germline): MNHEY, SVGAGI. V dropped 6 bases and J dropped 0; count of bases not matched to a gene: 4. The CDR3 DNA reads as TGTGCCAGCAGCCGCGGGGGGGCTAGCACAGATACGCAGTATTTT. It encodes CASSRGGASTDTQYF.

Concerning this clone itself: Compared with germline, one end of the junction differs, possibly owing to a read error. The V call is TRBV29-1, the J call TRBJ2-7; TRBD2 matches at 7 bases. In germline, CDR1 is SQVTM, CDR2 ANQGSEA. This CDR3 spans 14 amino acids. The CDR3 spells CSVSTASGTYEQYF. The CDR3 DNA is TGCAGCGTGTCCACGGCTAGCGGAACCTATGAGCAGTACTTC.

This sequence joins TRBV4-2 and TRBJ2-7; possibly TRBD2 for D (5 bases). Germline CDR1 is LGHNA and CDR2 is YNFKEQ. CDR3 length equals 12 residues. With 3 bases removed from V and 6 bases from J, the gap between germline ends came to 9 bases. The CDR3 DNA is TGTGCCAGCAGCCAGGACTTGGGCGAGCAGTACTTC. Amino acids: CASSQDLGEQYF.

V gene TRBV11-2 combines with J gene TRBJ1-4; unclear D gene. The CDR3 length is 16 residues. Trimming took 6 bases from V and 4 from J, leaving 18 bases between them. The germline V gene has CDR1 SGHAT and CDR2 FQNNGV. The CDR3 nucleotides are TGTGCCAGCAGTCGCGGTCCGTCCCGACTTAATGAAAAACTGTTTTTT. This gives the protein CASSRGPSRLNEKLFF.